This T cell receptor (beta chain) comes out of a study of regulatory T cells in long-lasting Graves disease. The sample's time point: newly diagnosed GD, antithyroid drugs for less than 3 months. Following extraction of RNA from PBMCs, that RNA was used to make the TCR library. Construction of the TCR beta libraries employed iRepertoire HTBI primers in conjunction with Arm-PCR of CDR3 regions. Each CDR3 protein is one row after TCRdb ran MiXCR on the multiplex PCR reads. The sample has roughly 410,000 distinct CDR3 sequences, about 15% seen once. The germline V and J ends were trimmed by 1 base and 5 bases, with 17 bases remaining between them. Germline loops: CDR1 DFQATT, CDR2 SNEGSKA (reference sequence). The CDR3 loop spans 15 amino acids. Study findings and constraints: Less diverse TCR repertoires were seen in persistent Graves' patients than in newly diagnosed ones.

This clonotype was seen at least ten times. Antigen specificity is unknown. The sample was also reused in another study, on T cells in Graves' hyperthyroidism and ophthalmopathy. As reported in that work: Each patient was aged 18 to 65 and had newly diagnosed hyperthyroidism of under 2 months' duration. The TCR CDR3 first-round RT-PCR relied on the HTBI primer set. Most clonotypes expanded in the thyroid (above 0.001) were also present in blood.

This sequence originates from a woman in her 40s with Graves disease. The source material was peripheral blood mononuclear cells (PBMCs), sampled at new diagnosis, from a patient treated with antithyroid drugs. The gene calls are TRBV20-1 and TRBJ1-2, with D maybe TRBD1 (6 bases). The CDR3: CSARVGGHQTYGYTF. Written as DNA, the CDR3 is TGCAGTGCTAGAGTAGGGGGACACCAGACGTATGGCTACACCTTC.